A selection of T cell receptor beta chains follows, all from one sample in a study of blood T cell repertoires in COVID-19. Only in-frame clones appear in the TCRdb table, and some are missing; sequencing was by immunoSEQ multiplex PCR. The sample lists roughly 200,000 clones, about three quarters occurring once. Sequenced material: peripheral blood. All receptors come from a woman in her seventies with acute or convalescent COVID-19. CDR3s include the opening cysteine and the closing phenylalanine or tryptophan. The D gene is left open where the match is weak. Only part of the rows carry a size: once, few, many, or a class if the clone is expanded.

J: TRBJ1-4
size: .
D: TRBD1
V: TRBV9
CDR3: CASSPGQDEKLFF
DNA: TGTGCCAGCAGCCCTGGACAGGATGAAAAACTGTTTTTT

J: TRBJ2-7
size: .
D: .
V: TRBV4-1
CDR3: CASSQVASDSYEQYF
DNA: TGCGCCAGCAGCCAAGTGGCTAGCGACTCCTACGAGCAGTACTTC

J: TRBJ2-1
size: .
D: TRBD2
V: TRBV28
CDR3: CASSSPSGASYNEQFF
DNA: TGTGCCAGCAGTTCACCTAGCGGGGCCTCCTACAATGAGCAGTTCTTC

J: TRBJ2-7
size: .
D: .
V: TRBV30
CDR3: CAWDRNYEQYF
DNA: TGTGCCTGGGACAGAAACTACGAGCAGTACTTC

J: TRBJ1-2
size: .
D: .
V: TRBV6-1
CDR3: CASSEGARAYGYTF
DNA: TGTGCCAGCAGTGAAGGGGCCAGGGCCTATGGCTACACCTTC

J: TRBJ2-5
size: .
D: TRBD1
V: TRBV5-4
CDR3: CASSLRQGGQETQYF
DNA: TGTGCCAGCAGCTTACGACAGGGGGGCCAAGAGACCCAGTACTTC

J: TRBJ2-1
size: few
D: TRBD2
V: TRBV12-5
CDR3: CASGLVRGTSGRERVKSSYNEQFF
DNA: TGTGCTAGTGGTTTGGTACGGGGGACTAGCGGGAGGGAGCGGGTGAAAAGCTCCTACAATGAGCAGTTCTTC

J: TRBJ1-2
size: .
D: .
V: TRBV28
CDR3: CASSLVLGSHKGYGYTF
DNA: TGTGCCAGCAGTTTAGTTCTCGGATCCCATAAGGGGTATGGCTACACCTTC

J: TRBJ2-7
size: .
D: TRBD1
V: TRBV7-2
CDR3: CASSYDRGREQYF
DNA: TGTGCCAGCAGCTATGACAGGGGGCGGGAGCAGTACTTC

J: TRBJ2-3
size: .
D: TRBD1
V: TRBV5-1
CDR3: CASSLTGGETQYF
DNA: TGCGCCAGCAGCTTGACAGGGGGCGAAACGCAGTATTTT

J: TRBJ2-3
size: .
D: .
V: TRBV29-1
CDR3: CSAGHTDTQYF
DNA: TGCAGCGCCGGTCACACAGATACGCAGTATTTT

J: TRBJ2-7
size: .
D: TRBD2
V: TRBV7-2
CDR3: CASSLDLAGSYEQYF
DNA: TGTGCCAGCAGCTTGGATTTAGCGGGATCCTACGAGCAGTACTTC

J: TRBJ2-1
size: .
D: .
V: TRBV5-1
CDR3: CASSLQGTYRNEQFF
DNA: TGCGCCAGCAGCTTGCAGGGGACCTACAGAAATGAGCAGTTCTTC

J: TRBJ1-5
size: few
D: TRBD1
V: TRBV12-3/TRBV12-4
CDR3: CASTLTGGQPQHF
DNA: TGTGCCAGCACCTTGACAGGGGGTCAGCCCCAGCATTTT

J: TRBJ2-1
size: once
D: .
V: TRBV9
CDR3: CASSVDLEANEQFF
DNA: TGTGCCAGCAGCGTAGACCTCGAAGCCAATGAGCAGTTCTTC

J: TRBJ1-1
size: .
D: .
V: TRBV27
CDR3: CASSPATSGEAFF
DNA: TGTGCCAGCAGTCCCGCGACGAGCGGAGAAGCTTTCTTT

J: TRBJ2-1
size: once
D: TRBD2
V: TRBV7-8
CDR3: CASSSLAGGHSRNEQFF
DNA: TGTGCCAGCAGCTCACTAGCGGGAGGGCATTCCCGCAATGAGCAGTTCTTC

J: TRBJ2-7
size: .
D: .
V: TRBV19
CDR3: CASSTLSGGAPYEQYF
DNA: TGTGCCAGTAGTACCCTATCGGGGGGCGCCCCCTACGAGCAGTACTTC

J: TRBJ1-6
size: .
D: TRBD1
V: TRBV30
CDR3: CAWSLSGRDRGNSPLHF
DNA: TGTGCCTGGAGTTTGAGTGGCCGAGACAGGGGAAATTCACCCCTCCACTTT

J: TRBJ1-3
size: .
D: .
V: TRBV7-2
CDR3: CASSKSQGSGNTIYF
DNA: TGTGCCAGCAGCAAATCGCAGGGGTCTGGAAACACCATATATTTT

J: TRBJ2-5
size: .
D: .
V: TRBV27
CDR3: CASSPRTRETQYF
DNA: TGTGCCAGCAGTCCCAGGACTCGAGAGACCCAGTACTTC

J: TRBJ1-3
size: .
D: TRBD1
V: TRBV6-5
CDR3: CASSYSTGERGNTIYF
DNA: TGTGCCAGCAGTTACTCAACAGGGGAACGTGGAAACACCATATATTTT

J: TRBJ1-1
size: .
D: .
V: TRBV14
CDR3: CASSFSSRTEAFF
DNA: TGTGCCAGCAGCTTTTCCTCACGGACTGAAGCTTTCTTT

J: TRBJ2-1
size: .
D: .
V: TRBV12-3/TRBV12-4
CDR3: CASRASAYNEQFF
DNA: TGTGCCAGCAGGGCTAGCGCGTACAATGAGCAGTTCTTC

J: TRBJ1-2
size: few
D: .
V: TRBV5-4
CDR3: CASSPGGERANYGYTF
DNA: TGTGCCAGCAGCCCAGGCGGGGAAAGGGCTAACTATGGCTACACCTTC

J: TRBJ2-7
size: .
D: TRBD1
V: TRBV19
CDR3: CASSRGQGSYEQYF
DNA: TGTGCCAGTAGCCGCGGACAGGGTTCCTACGAGCAGTACTTC

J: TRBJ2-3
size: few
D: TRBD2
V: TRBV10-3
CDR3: CAISSYTGTSGSGDTQYF
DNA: TGTGCCATCAGTTCATACACCGGGACTAGCGGGAGTGGAGATACGCAGTATTTT

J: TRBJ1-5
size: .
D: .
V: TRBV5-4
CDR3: CASSPGGGNQPQHF
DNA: TGTGCCAGCAGCCCCGGCGGAGGGAATCAGCCCCAGCATTTT

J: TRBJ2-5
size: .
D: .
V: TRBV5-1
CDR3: CASSLVLAGETQYF
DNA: TGCGCCAGCAGCTTGGTGCTGGCGGGAGAGACCCAGTACTTC

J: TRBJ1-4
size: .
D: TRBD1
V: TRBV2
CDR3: CASGEPTGGEGKLFF
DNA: TGTGCCAGCGGGGAACCAACAGGGGGCGAAGGAAAACTGTTTTTT

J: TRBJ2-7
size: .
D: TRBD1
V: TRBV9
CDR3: CASSFGQGYSYEQYF
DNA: TGTGCCAGCAGCTTTGGACAGGGGTATAGCTACGAGCAGTACTTC

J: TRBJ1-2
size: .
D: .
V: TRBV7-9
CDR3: CASTLQGVGYTF
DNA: TGTGCCAGCACCCTACAGGGAGTTGGCTACACCTTC

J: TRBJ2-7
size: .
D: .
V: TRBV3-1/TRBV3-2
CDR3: CASSQGASAKNEQYF
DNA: TGTGCCAGCAGCCAAGGAGCTAGCGCGAAAAACGAGCAGTACTTC

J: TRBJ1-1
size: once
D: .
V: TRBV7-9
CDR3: CASSPGSLNTEAFF
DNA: TGTGCCAGCAGCCCGGGGAGCCTGAACACTGAAGCTTTCTTT

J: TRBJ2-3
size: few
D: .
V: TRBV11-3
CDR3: CASSTYTDTQYF
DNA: TGTGCCAGCAGCACCTACACAGATACGCAGTATTTT

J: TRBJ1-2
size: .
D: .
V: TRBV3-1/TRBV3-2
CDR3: CASSQYGLPAYGYTF
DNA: TGTGCCAGCAGCCAATACGGGTTACCAGCGTATGGCTACACCTTC

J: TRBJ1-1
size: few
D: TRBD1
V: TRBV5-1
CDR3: CASSPTGGSGSEAFF
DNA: TGCGCCAGCAGCCCGACAGGGGGCTCGGGGAGTGAAGCTTTCTTT